A selection of T cell receptor beta chains follows, all from one sample in a study of CD8 T cells in ankylosing spondylitis. TCRdb re-called the 5' RACE reads with MiXCR, one entry per CDR3 protein. The sample shows 250,000 to 350,000 distinct CDR3 sequences, about a fifth of them seen only once. Sequencing input: blood, either unsorted or a sorted T cell fraction (not recorded which). The receptors originated from a female donor with ankylosing spondylitis or in good health (not recorded which). Both conserved end residues are part of each CDR3.

V gene,J gene,CDR3 protein
TRBV5-1,TRBJ1-2,CASSFQGQGEANYGYTF
TRBV7-2,TRBJ2-7,CASSLALPLSGIPHEQYF
TRBV7-2,TRBJ2-5,CASSPRSSQETQYF
TRBV20-1,TRBJ2-5,CSAPRQGGRETQYF
TRBV13,TRBJ2-1,CASSLGPSGRNEQFF
TRBV20-1,TRBJ2-1,CSASYSYNEQFF
TRBV12-3/TRBV12-4,TRBJ2-5,CASRGRTQETQYF
TRBV12-3/TRBV12-4,TRBJ2-1,CASSLRREPDNEQFF
TRBV20-1,TRBJ2-3,CSASRDTSRDTQYF
TRBV20-1,TRBJ1-2,CSAQRTGRRWGYTF
TRBV6-2/TRBV6-3,TRBJ2-1,CASSYRRGGYNEQFF
TRBV11-3,TRBJ1-3,CASSTGGSGNTIYF
TRBV10-3,TRBJ2-3,CAISESASGRNTQYF
TRBV20-1,TRBJ2-3,CSANILGVRVLDTQYF
TRBV20-1,TRBJ2-7,CSARAHPQGAYEQYF
TRBV11-2,TRBJ2-2,CASSLGPQRTGELFF
TRBV28,TRBJ2-5,CASRTSGQGWETQYF
TRBV7-3,TRBJ2-1,CASSPGGRYNEQFF
TRBV10-3,TRBJ2-1,CAISAPERSNEQFF
TRBV10-3,TRBJ2-1,CATRSLGLAGGPRDNEQFF
TRBV4-3,TRBJ2-7,CASSQEGRSGGEQYF
TRBV5-5,TRBJ2-2,CASSAGTGSFQLGELFF
TRBV19,TRBJ1-5,CASSPPGVQPQHF
TRBV7-3,TRBJ2-1,CASSFRAPSSYNEQFF
TRBV12-3/TRBV12-4,TRBJ1-1,CASSLGTGGVLF
TRBV28,TRBJ2-7,CASSVPGDKAYEQYF
TRBV7-3,TRBJ1-2,CASSSQKGDGYTF
TRBV7-9,TRBJ1-1,CASSLAEGTEAFF
TRBV12-3/TRBV12-4,TRBJ1-3,CASTATNTYSGNTIYF
TRBV7-2,TRBJ2-3,CASSSPGWGVSTDTQYF
TRBV20-1,TRBJ2-7,CSAKTSGNSYEQYF
TRBV6-6,TRBJ2-5,CASSLRGTQYF
TRBV30,TRBJ2-7,CAWDRTGGMNEQYF
TRBV7-2,TRBJ2-1,CASSSDRGSYNEQFF
TRBV20-1,TRBJ1-3,CSARIQNTIYF
TRBV29-1,TRBJ2-1,CSVEQAASYNEQFF
TRBV5-1,TRBJ1-2,CASSLAQGSYGYTF
TRBV30,TRBJ1-1,CAWSLLAEAFF
TRBV20-1,TRBJ2-1,CSAPLVREGRSEQFF
TRBV18,TRBJ2-7,CASSSGTGGMYEQYF
TRBV12-3/TRBV12-4,TRBJ1-1,CASSFTGGPKEAFF
TRBV20-1,TRBJ1-1,CSASRLMNTEAFF